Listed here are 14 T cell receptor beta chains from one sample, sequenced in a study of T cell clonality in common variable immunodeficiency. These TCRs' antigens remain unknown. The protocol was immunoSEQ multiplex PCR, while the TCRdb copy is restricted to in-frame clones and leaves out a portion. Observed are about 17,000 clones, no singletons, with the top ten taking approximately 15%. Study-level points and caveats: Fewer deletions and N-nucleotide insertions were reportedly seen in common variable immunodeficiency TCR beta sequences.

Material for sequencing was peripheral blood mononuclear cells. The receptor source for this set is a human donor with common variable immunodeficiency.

The CDR3: CASSEAGAVAEQFF. The sequenced CDR3 bases are TGTGCCAGCAGTGAAGCTGGCGCGGTAGCTGAG. The genes are TRBV2 and TRBJ2-1, with D uncertain. The DNA ends 3 residues before the CDR3 does, and the rest of the CDR3 is filled in from the germline J gene. CDR3 length: 14 amino acids. V lost 0 bases to trimming and J lost 9 bases, with 12 bases between them. Germline values: CDR1 SNHLY, CDR2 FYNNEI.

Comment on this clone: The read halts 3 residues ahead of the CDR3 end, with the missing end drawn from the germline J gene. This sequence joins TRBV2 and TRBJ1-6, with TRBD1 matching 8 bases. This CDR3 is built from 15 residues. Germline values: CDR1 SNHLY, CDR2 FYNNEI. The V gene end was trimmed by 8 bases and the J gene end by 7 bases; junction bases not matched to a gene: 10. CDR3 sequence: CASQDRAIRNSPLHF. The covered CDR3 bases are TGTGCCAGCCAGGACAGGGCGATAAGAAATTCACCC.

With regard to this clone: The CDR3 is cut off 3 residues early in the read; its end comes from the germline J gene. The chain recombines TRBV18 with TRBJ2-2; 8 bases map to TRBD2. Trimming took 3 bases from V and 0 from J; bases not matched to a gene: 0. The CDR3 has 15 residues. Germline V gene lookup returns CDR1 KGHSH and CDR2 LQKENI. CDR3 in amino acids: CASSPGLANTGELFF. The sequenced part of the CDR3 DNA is TGTGCCAGCTCACCGGGACTAGCGAACACCGGGGAG. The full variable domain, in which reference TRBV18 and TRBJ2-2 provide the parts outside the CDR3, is NAGVMQNPRHLVRRRGQEARLRCSPMKGHSHVYWYRQLPEEGLKFMVYLQKENIIDESGMPKERFSAEFPKEGPSILRIQQVVRGDSAAYFCASSPGLANTGELFFGEGSRLTVL.

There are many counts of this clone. The CDR3 is CASSPQSLAGAKNIQYF. The part of the CDR3 DNA that was read is TGTGCCAGCTCACCACAATCGCTAGCGGGAGCCAAAAACATT. The chain employs TRBV18 and TRBJ2-4; 8 nucleotides match TRBD2. The read terminates 3 residues before the CDR3 end, so the remaining end is supplied by the germline J gene. V lost 1 base to trimming and J lost 0 bases; unmatched junction nucleotides: 5. The CDR3 spans 17 residues. Germline CDR1 reads KGHSH; CDR2 reads LQKENI.

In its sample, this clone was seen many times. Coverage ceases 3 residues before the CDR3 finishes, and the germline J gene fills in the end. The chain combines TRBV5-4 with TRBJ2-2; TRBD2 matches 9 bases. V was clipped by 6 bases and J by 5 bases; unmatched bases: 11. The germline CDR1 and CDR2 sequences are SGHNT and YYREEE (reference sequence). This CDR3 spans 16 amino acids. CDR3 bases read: TGTGCCAGCAACTCGGGAGGCGGGGGGGGAACCGGGGAG. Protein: CASNSGGGGGTGE. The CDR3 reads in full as CASNSGGGGGTGELFF.

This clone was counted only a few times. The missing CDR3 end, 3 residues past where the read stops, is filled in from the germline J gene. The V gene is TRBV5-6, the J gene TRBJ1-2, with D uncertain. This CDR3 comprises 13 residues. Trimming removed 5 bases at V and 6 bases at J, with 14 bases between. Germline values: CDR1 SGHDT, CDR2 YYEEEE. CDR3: CASSNGELDGYTF. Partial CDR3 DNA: TGTGCCAGCAGTAACGGGGAACTGGATGGC.

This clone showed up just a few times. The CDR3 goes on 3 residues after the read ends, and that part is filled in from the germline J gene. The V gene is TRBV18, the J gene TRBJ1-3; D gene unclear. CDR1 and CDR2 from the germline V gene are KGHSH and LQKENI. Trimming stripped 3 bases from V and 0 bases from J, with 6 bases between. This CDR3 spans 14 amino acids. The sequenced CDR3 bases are TGTGCCAGCTCACCGGCGGGCTCTGGAAACACC. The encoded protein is CASSPAGSGNT. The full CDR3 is CASSPAGSGNTIYF.

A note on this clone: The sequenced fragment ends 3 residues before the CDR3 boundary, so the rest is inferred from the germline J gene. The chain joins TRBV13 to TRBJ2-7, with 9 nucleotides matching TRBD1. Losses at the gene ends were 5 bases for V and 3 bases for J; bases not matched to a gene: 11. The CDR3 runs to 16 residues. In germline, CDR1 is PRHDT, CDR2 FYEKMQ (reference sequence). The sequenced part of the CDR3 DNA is TGTGCCAGCAGCCAGAAAAGGACAGGGGCGGACTACGAG. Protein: CASSQKRTGADYE. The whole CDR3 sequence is CASSQKRTGADYEQYF. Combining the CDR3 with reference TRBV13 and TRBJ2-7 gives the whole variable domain AAGVIQSPRHLIKEKRETATLKCYPIPRHDTVYWYQQGPGQDPQFLISFYEKMQSDKGSIPDRFSAQQFSDYHSELNMSSLELGDSALYFCASSQKRTGADYEQYFGPGTRLTVT.

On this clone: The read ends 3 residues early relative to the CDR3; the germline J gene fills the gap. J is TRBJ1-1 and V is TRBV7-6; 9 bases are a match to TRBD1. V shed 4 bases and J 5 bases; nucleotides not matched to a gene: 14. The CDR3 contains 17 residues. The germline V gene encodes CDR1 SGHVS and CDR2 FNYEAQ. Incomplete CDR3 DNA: TGTGCCAGCAGCTCAGAGGACAGGGGCAGATACAAAACTGAA. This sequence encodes CASSSEDRGRYKTE. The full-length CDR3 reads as CASSSEDRGRYKTEAFF.

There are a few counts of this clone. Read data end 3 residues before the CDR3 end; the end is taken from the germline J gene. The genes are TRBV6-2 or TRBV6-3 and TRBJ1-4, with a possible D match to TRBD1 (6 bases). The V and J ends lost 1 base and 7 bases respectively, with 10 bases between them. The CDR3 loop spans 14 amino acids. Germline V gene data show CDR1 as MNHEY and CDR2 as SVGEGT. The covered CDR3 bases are TGTGCCAGCAGTTACTTTGCCAGGGGTGAAAAA. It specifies CASSYFARGEK. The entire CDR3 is CASSYFARGEKLFF.

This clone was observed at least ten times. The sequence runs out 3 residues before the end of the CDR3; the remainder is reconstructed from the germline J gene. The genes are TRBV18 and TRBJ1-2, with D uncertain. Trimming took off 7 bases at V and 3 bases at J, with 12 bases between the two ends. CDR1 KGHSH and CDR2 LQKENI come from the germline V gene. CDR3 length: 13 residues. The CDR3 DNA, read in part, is TGTGCCAGCTTCCGGTTGCTCGACTATGGC. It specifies CASFRLLDYG. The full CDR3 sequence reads CASFRLLDYGYTF.

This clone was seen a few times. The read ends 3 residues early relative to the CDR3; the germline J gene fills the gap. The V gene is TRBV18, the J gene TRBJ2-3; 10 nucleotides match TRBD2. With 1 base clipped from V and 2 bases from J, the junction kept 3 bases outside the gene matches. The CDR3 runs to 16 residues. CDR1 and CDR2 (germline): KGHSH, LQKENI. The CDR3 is CASSPLGTSATDTQYF. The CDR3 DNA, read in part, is TGTGCCAGCTCACCACTCGGGACTAGCGCCACAGATACG. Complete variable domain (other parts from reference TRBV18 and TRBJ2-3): NAGVMQNPRHLVRRRGQEARLRCSPMKGHSHVYWYRQLPEEGLKFMVYLQKENIIDESGMPKERFSAEFPKEGPSILRIQQVVRGDSAAYFCASSPLGTSATDTQYFGPGTRLTVL.

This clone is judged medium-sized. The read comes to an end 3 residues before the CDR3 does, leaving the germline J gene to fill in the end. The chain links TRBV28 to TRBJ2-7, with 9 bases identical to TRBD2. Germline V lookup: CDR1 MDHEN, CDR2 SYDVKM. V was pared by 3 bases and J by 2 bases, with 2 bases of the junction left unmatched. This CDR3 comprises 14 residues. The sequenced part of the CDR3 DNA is TGTGCCAGCAGTTTTTCTAGCGGGACCTACGAG. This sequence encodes CASSFSSGTYE. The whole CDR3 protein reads CASSFSSGTYEQYF.

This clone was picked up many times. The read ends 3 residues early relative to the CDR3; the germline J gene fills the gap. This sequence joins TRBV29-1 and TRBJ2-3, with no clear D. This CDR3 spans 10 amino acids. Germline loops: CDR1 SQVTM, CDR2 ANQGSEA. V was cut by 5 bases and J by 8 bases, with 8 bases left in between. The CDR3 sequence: CSVSGSTQYF. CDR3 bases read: TGCAGCGTTTCCGGTTCTACG.